This T cell receptor beta chain comes out of a study of blood T cell repertoires in COVID-19. Study-wide background: PBMCs, B-cell-depleted T cells, or T cells were the source of the cDNA or gDNA that made up the material.

Per germline, CDR1 DFQATT and CDR2 SNEGSKA (reference sequence). The CDR3 has 18 amino acids. V was pared by 3 bases and J by 0 bases, with 12 bases of the junction left unmatched. Using immunoSEQ multiplex PCR, the repertoire was profiled, and TCRdb retains in-frame clones only, with some absent. The sample lists around 130,000 clones, more than 85% occurring once. The sequence came from a man in his forties or fifties with active or convalescent COVID-19. The chain couples TRBV20-1 to TRBJ1-3; 9 bases match TRBD1. Sequencing used peripheral blood. CDR3 in DNA: TGCAGTGCTAGTAACCCGACGACAGGGGGGAGCTCTGGAAACACCATATATTTT. Translating it yields CSASNPTTGGSSGNTIYF.